The clone carrying this T cell receptor (beta chain) was detected a few times. Its antigen is unknown. The data belong to a study of T-cell reconstitution after alpha-beta-depleted transplantation in children. The study, taken as a whole, reports: About two months after transplant, alpha-beta T cells reportedly came from several hundred expanded graft clones.

Preparing the TCRbeta library involved the use of unique molecular identifiers. From the PCR reads, TCRdb called clonotypes with MiXCR, one entry per CDR3 protein. The sample contains 75,000 to 90,000 distinct CDR3 sequences, 13% to 15% of which appear only once. CDR3 length: 13 amino acids. The trim removed 1 base at V and 8 bases at J, leaving 2 bases unmatched. Germline V gene sequence: CDR1 GTSNPN, CDR2 SVGIG (reference sequence). The J gene is TRBJ2-2, the V gene TRBV30; 9 positions agree with TRBD1. The sequence was obtained from a male patient between 2 and 15 years old who had a stem cell transplant for acute lymphoblastic leukemia, so the T cells may come from the graft donor. The specimen comprised PBMCs, mostly from graft donor cells, sampled 180 days after TCRalphabeta/CD19-depleted stem cell transplant. CDR3 sequence (DNA): TGTGCCTGGAGTGGGGACAGGGCGGGGGAGCTGTTTTTT. It is translated as CAWSGDRAGELFF.